Shown below are 17 T cell receptor beta chains from a single sample sequenced in a study of response to subunit inactivated influenza vaccine. TCRdb used MiXCR to reprocess the RT-PCR reads, holding one entry per CDR3 protein. The repertoire consists of more than 500,000 distinct CDR3 sequences, with roughly 10% occurring once and the leading ten covering 11%. The sample was also reused in another study, on T cells expressing NK-cell markers. In that study: Production of TCR beta cDNA relied on 5'RACE template switching with UMIs.

The material sequenced was PBMCs from blood, taken on the day of vaccination. The receptors come from a middle-aged man who received an inactivated influenza vaccine.

This clonotype was seen ten or more times. The V call is TRBV9, the J call TRBJ2-2; D gene uncertain. This CDR3 contains 13 residues. Germline assignment: CDR1 SGDLS and CDR2 YYNGEE. V lost 0 bases, J lost 6 bases, and 6 bases lay in between. CDR3 nucleotides: TGTGCCAGCAGCGTAGATTCGTCCGGGGAGCTGTTTTTT. It yields the protein CASSVDSSGELFF.

The CDR3 loop reads CSATRFGEHTDTQYF. The CDR3 DNA sequence: TGCAGTGCGACAAGGTTCGGGGAACACACAGATACGCAGTATTTT. The V call is TRBV20-1, the J call TRBJ2-3; a weak D match, TRBD2 (5 bases). This CDR3 contains 15 residues. The V end lost 6 bases, the J end lost 2 bases, and 18 bases lay between the germline ends. Germline CDR1 DFQATT, CDR2 SNEGSKA (reference sequence).

Ten or more counts support this clonotype. The chain couples TRBV4-2 to TRBJ2-1; 9 bases match TRBD2. The germline CDR1 and CDR2 sequences are LGHNA and YNFKEQ. V lost 3 bases, J lost 0 bases, and 15 bases stayed unmatched. The CDR3 covers 20 residues. Written as DNA, the CDR3 is TGTGCCAGCAGCCATCTCATGTCCTCTAGCGGGAAGAGCTCCTACAATGAGCAGTTCTTC. Translated: CASSHLMSSSGKSSYNEQFF.

This clonotype was recorded at least ten times. The chain carries TRBV7-2 and TRBJ2-7; D is undetermined. The V end lost 2 bases, the J end lost 2 bases, and 10 bases lay between the germline ends. In germline, CDR1 is SGHTA, CDR2 FQGNSA. The CDR3 contains 14 residues. In DNA, the CDR3 is TGTGCCAGCAGCTTAATTCTAGACGCCTACGAGCAGTACTTC. This translates into CASSLILDAYEQYF.

This clonotype was counted ten times or more. The chain has TRBV5-1 and TRBJ2-1; a possible D gene is TRBD1 (6 bases). V lost 1 base and J 8 bases, leaving 10 bases between the germline ends. Per germline, CDR1 SGHRS and CDR2 YFSETQ. The CDR3 totals 13 residues. The CDR3 DNA follows: TGCGCCAGCAGCTTGTCAGGGGTCCATGAGCAGTTCTTC. Residues: CASSLSGVHEQFF.

The rearrangement uses TRBV12-3 or TRBV12-4 and TRBJ1-5; no clear D. Trimming took 7 bases from V and 11 from J, leaving 15 bases between them. This CDR3 is built from 12 residues. The CDR3 DNA is TGTGCCAGCACCGATACACCCCCGGCCCAGCATTTT. Protein product: CASTDTPPAQHF.

This clonotype has only a few counts. The CDR3 is CASRRGSSYEQYF. CDR3 sequence (DNA): TGTGCCAGCAGGAGAGGGAGCTCCTACGAGCAGTACTTC. The chain is built from TRBV6-1 and TRBJ2-7; TRBD2 might be the D (5 bases). V was shortened by 6 bases and J by 0 bases, with 9 bases between the two germline ends. Germline V lookup: CDR1 MNHNS, CDR2 SASEGT. The CDR3 contains 13 residues.

The V gene is TRBV12-3 or TRBV12-4, the J gene TRBJ2-5; D unclear. V lost 2 bases, J lost 7 bases, and 11 bases lay in between. The CDR3 sequence is 13 residues long. Here the CDR3 DNA reads TGTGCCAGCAGTTTAACCCCCCCCGGGACCCAGTACTTC. This translates into CASSLTPPGTQYF.

In its sample, this clonotype was seen many times. The chain combines TRBV20-1 with TRBJ2-3, with a possible D match to TRBD1 (5 bases). Germline values: CDR1 DFQATT, CDR2 SNEGSKA (reference sequence). V was cut by 0 bases and J by 1 base, with 8 bases left in between. This CDR3 region has 14 residues. CDR3 protein: CSARDRQRTDTQYF. The CDR3 DNA reads as TGCAGTGCTAGAGACCGACAGCGCACAGATACGCAGTATTTT.

This clonotype was counted a few times. The gene calls are TRBV20-1 and TRBJ1-2, with a tentative D call TRBD1 (5 bases). Germline V gives CDR1 DFQATT, CDR2 SNEGSKA (reference sequence). The CDR3 is 13 amino acids. V was cut by 1 base and J by 2 bases, with 8 bases left in between. CDR3 in amino acids: CSARVPGNYGYTF. CDR3 bases: TGCAGTGCTAGAGTGCCAGGGAACTATGGCTACACCTTC.

The genes are TRBV5-4 and TRBJ1-3, with 10 bases identical to TRBD1. The ends lost 0 bases at V and 3 bases at J; junction bases unmatched: 3. CDR3 size: 16 residues. Germline values: CDR1 SGHNT, CDR2 YYREEE (reference sequence). The CDR3 loop reads CASSLGQGARGNTIYF. The CDR3, as DNA: TGTGCCAGCAGCTTGGGACAGGGGGCACGTGGAAACACCATATATTTT.

Many counts were recorded for this clonotype. The chain links TRBV5-1 to TRBJ2-3; 9 nucleotides align to TRBD2. Germline CDR1 and CDR2: SGHRS and YFSETQ. There are 15 residues in the CDR3. The junction had 13 bases not matched to a gene; V was cut back by 7 bases and J by 7 bases. The CDR3 nucleotides read TGCGCCAGCCGCCGGACTAGCGATACCAGGCATACGCAGTATTTT. Amino acids: CASRRTSDTRHTQYF.

The chain links TRBV29-1 to TRBJ2-1; 7 bases are shared with TRBD2. Germline CDR1 is SQVTM and CDR2 is ANQGSEA. Losses at the gene ends were 0 bases for V and 14 bases for J; bases not matched to a gene: 4. The CDR3 contains 11 residues. The CDR3 here is CSVEERGGKFF. The CDR3 DNA is TGCAGCGTTGAAGAGAGGGGAGGGAAGTTCTTC.

This clonotype turned up a few times. CDR3: CASSSDYGTYYNEQFF. DNA of the CDR3: TGCGCCAGCAGCTCGGACTACGGGACTTACTACAATGAGCAGTTCTTC. The chain recombines TRBV5-1 with TRBJ2-1; D is perhaps TRBD2 (6 bases). With 3 bases removed from V and 3 bases from J, the gap between germline ends came to 16 bases. This CDR3 is 16 amino acids long. The germline V gene has CDR1 SGHRS and CDR2 YFSETQ.

V gene TRBV29-1 combines with J gene TRBJ2-3, with 10 bases lining up with TRBD2. CDR1 and CDR2 from the germline V gene are SQVTM and ANQGSEA. The CDR3 spans 14 residues. With 3 bases clipped from V and 7 bases from J, the junction kept 7 bases outside the gene matches. CDR3: CSVDTGLAANTQYF. CDR3 in DNA: TGCAGCGTTGACACTGGACTAGCGGCGAATACGCAGTATTTT.

This chain uses TRBV28 with TRBJ2-1, with a tentative D call TRBD1 (6 bases). The germline V and J ends were trimmed by 6 bases and 6 bases, with 15 bases remaining between them. The CDR3 runs to 14 residues. Per the germline V gene, CDR1 is MDHEN and CDR2 is SYDVKM. This chain's CDR3 is CASSPGHHPNEQFF. CDR3 nucleotide sequence: TGTGCCAGCAGCCCGGGACACCACCCCAATGAGCAGTTCTTC. Using reference TRBV28 and TRBJ2-1 for the parts outside the CDR3, the full variable domain is DVKVTQSSRYLVKRTGEKVFLECVQDMDHENMFWYRQDPGLGLRLIYFSYDVKMKEKGDIPEGYSVSREKKERFSLILESASTNQTSMYLCASSPGHHPNEQFFGPGTRLTVL.

In its sample, this clonotype was seen many times. The chain links TRBV5-6 to TRBJ1-2; TRBD1 is a possible D gene (6 bases). The CDR3 consists of 14 residues. The ends were cut back, 0 bases at V and 2 bases at J, with 8 bases in the middle. CDR1 and CDR2 (germline): SGHDT, YYEEEE. CDR3 in amino acids: CASSLGGRNYGYTF. The CDR3 DNA reads as TGTGCCAGCAGCTTGGGGGGGCGAAACTATGGCTACACCTTC.